Listed below are T cell receptor beta chains from one sample, sequenced in a study of Ad26.COV2.S vaccination and SARS-CoV-2 variants. TCRdb's copy holds only in-frame clones and misses some; the assay was immunoSEQ multiplex PCR. Of some 340,000 clones in the sample, 86% were seen once. The sequencing here drew on peripheral blood, taken in a trial of Ad26.COV2.S vaccine versus placebo. These receptors were collected from a person between 18 and 65 years old who received the Ad26.COV2.S COVID-19 vaccine or a placebo. Both conserved end residues are part of each CDR3. The D gene is left open where the match is weak. Not all rows give a size; the values are once, few, many and, for expanded clones, a class.

d_call: -
clone_size: -
j_call: TRBJ2-7
v_call: TRBV18
cdr3_aa: CASSPPSVYEQYF
cdr3_nt: TGTGCCAGCTCACCACCGAGCGTTTACGAGCAGTACTTC

d_call: -
clone_size: -
j_call: TRBJ1-2
v_call: TRBV7-9
cdr3_aa: CASSLRDTIPSGYTF
cdr3_nt: TGTGCCAGCAGCTTACGGGACACCATTCCATCTGGCTACACCTTC

d_call: TRBD2
clone_size: -
j_call: TRBJ2-7
v_call: TRBV7-2
cdr3_aa: CASSLAWSGGTYEQYF
cdr3_nt: TGTGCCAGCAGCTTAGCCTGGTCGGGGGGGACCTACGAGCAGTACTTC

d_call: TRBD2
clone_size: -
j_call: TRBJ2-7
v_call: TRBV7-2
cdr3_aa: CASSQVGTSGGYEQYF
cdr3_nt: TGTGCCAGCAGCCAAGTTGGGACTAGCGGGGGTTACGAGCAGTACTTC

d_call: TRBD2
clone_size: -
j_call: TRBJ2-7
v_call: TRBV27
cdr3_aa: CALDVGGDWAYEQYF
cdr3_nt: TGTGCCCTCGACGTGGGGGGGGACTGGGCCTACGAGCAGTACTTC

d_call: TRBD2
clone_size: -
j_call: TRBJ2-3
v_call: TRBV15
cdr3_aa: CATSKGTSGSTDTQYF
cdr3_nt: TGTGCCACCAGCAAGGGTACTAGCGGGAGCACAGATACGCAGTATTTT

d_call: -
clone_size: few
j_call: TRBJ1-2
v_call: TRBV30
cdr3_aa: CAWSGLGSLRGYTF
cdr3_nt: TGTGCCTGGAGTGGGCTAGGGAGTTTGCGAGGCTACACCTTC

d_call: -
clone_size: -
j_call: TRBJ1-5
v_call: TRBV18
cdr3_aa: CASSTGRAGQPQHF
cdr3_nt: TGTGCCAGCTCAACAGGGCGGGCGGGTCAGCCCCAGCATTTT

d_call: -
clone_size: -
j_call: TRBJ2-1
v_call: TRBV7-2
cdr3_aa: CASSLAHNEQFF
cdr3_nt: TGTGCCAGCAGCTTAGCGCACAATGAGCAGTTCTTC

d_call: -
clone_size: -
j_call: TRBJ1-2
v_call: TRBV27
cdr3_aa: CASSPRGGLGSGNYGYTF
cdr3_nt: TGTGCCAGCAGTCCTCGTGGGGGTCTCGGTTCGGGGAACTATGGCTACACCTTC

d_call: TRBD1
clone_size: once
j_call: TRBJ1-4
v_call: TRBV15
cdr3_aa: CATRGGLTGGNEKLFF
cdr3_nt: TGTGCCACCAGAGGTGGGCTCACAGGGGGGAATGAAAAACTGTTTTTT

d_call: -
clone_size: -
j_call: TRBJ1-2
v_call: TRBV5-1
cdr3_aa: CASSLEQANYGYTF
cdr3_nt: TGCGCCAGCAGCTTGGAACAGGCTAACTATGGCTACACCTTC

d_call: -
clone_size: -
j_call: TRBJ1-6
v_call: TRBV6-6
cdr3_aa: CASRSDGGYPGSPLHF
cdr3_nt: TGTGCCAGCAGGTCCGACGGGGGTTACCCAGGGTCACCCCTCCACTTT

d_call: TRBD1
clone_size: -
j_call: TRBJ2-3
v_call: TRBV19
cdr3_aa: CASSLSGTGAADTQYF
cdr3_nt: TGTGCCAGTAGCCTTTCCGGGACAGGGGCAGCAGATACGCAGTATTTT

d_call: -
clone_size: once
j_call: TRBJ1-3
v_call: TRBV2
cdr3_aa: CASSGGVRGNTIYF
cdr3_nt: TGTGCCAGCAGCGGCGGGGTAAGAGGAAACACCATATATTTT

d_call: TRBD1
clone_size: -
j_call: TRBJ2-5
v_call: TRBV29-1
cdr3_aa: CSAGGGETQYF
cdr3_nt: TGCAGCGCAGGGGGCGGCGAGACCCAGTACTTC

d_call: -
clone_size: -
j_call: TRBJ1-2
v_call: TRBV6-5
cdr3_aa: CASRASRVTGGYTF
cdr3_nt: TGTGCCAGCAGGGCGAGTCGGGTTACGGGTGGCTACACCTTC

d_call: -
clone_size: -
j_call: TRBJ2-2
v_call: TRBV10-1
cdr3_aa: CASSESGDRELFF
cdr3_nt: TGCGCCAGCAGTGAGTCGGGGGACCGGGAGCTGTTTTTT

d_call: TRBD2
clone_size: -
j_call: TRBJ2-1
v_call: TRBV5-4
cdr3_aa: CASSLRRGGNSYNEQFF
cdr3_nt: TGTGCCAGCAGCTTGAGGCGGGGGGGGAACTCCTACAATGAGCAGTTCTTC

d_call: -
clone_size: -
j_call: TRBJ1-5
v_call: TRBV7-3
cdr3_aa: CASSSKFKGRQFLHSNQPQHF
cdr3_nt: TGTGCCAGCAGCTCAAAATTCAAGGGGCGCCAATTCCTTCATAGCAATCAGCCCCAGCATTTT

d_call: TRBD2
clone_size: -
j_call: TRBJ2-1
v_call: TRBV9
cdr3_aa: CASSVGASGVNEQFF
cdr3_nt: TGTGCCAGCAGCGTAGGGGCTAGCGGGGTCAATGAGCAGTTCTTC

d_call: TRBD2
clone_size: -
j_call: TRBJ2-1
v_call: TRBV7-9
cdr3_aa: CASSVAGANKKQFF
cdr3_nt: TGTGCCAGCAGCGTAGCGGGGGCGAATAAGAAGCAGTTCTTC

d_call: -
clone_size: -
j_call: TRBJ1-1
v_call: TRBV10-3
cdr3_aa: CAISEGRDHEAFF
cdr3_nt: TGTGCCATCAGTGAGGGTAGGGACCACGAAGCTTTCTTT

d_call: -
clone_size: -
j_call: TRBJ1-2
v_call: TRBV7-6
cdr3_aa: CASSLDGSGYTF
cdr3_nt: TGTGCCAGCAGCTTAGATGGGAGTGGCTACACCTTC

d_call: -
clone_size: -
j_call: TRBJ2-2
v_call: TRBV7-2
cdr3_aa: CASSLRRSVTGELFF
cdr3_nt: TGTGCCAGCAGCTTACGTCGATCGGTTACCGGGGAGCTGTTTTTT

d_call: -
clone_size: -
j_call: TRBJ2-3
v_call: TRBV5-6
cdr3_aa: CASSLASLYTDTQYF
cdr3_nt: TGTGCCAGCAGCTTGGCGTCCCTATACACAGATACGCAGTATTTT

d_call: TRBD1
clone_size: -
j_call: TRBJ2-1
v_call: TRBV9
cdr3_aa: CASSAQGQGGYNEQFF
cdr3_nt: TGTGCCAGCAGCGCACAGGGACAGGGGGGATACAATGAGCAGTTCTTC

d_call: TRBD1
clone_size: few
j_call: TRBJ2-5
v_call: TRBV7-9
cdr3_aa: CASSSYRDRQETQYF
cdr3_nt: TGTGCCAGCAGCTCATATCGGGACAGGCAAGAGACCCAGTACTTC

d_call: -
clone_size: -
j_call: TRBJ2-7
v_call: TRBV5-4
cdr3_aa: CAYFPGVGDYEQYF
cdr3_nt: TGTGCTTATTTCCCCGGGGTAGGGGACTACGAGCAGTACTTC

d_call: TRBD1
clone_size: -
j_call: TRBJ1-2
v_call: TRBV6-5
cdr3_aa: CASRKPGTGYGYTF
cdr3_nt: TGTGCCAGCAGAAAGCCGGGGACAGGTTATGGCTACACCTTC

d_call: -
clone_size: -
j_call: TRBJ1-2
v_call: TRBV7-3
cdr3_aa: CASSLKPGAGYTF
cdr3_nt: TGTGCCAGCAGCTTAAAACCGGGGGCTGGCTACACCTTC

d_call: TRBD1
clone_size: -
j_call: TRBJ1-2
v_call: TRBV7-2
cdr3_aa: CASSLGQGTIYGYTF
cdr3_nt: TGTGCCAGCAGCCTCGGACAGGGAACTATCTATGGCTACACCTTC

d_call: TRBD1
clone_size: -
j_call: TRBJ1-5
v_call: TRBV7-2
cdr3_aa: CASSKDRSGYQPQHF
cdr3_nt: TGTGCCAGCAGCAAGGACAGGTCCGGTTATCAGCCCCAGCATTTT

d_call: TRBD1
clone_size: -
j_call: TRBJ1-3
v_call: TRBV29-1
cdr3_aa: CSVGGEGQGRNTIYF
cdr3_nt: TGCAGCGTTGGAGGAGAGGGACAGGGGAGAAACACCATATATTTT

d_call: TRBD2
clone_size: -
j_call: TRBJ2-2
v_call: TRBV6-2/TRBV6-3
cdr3_aa: CASSYLQAGVNGELFF
cdr3_nt: TGTGCCAGCAGTTATCTCCAGGCGGGGGTTAACGGGGAGCTGTTTTTT

d_call: TRBD2
clone_size: -
j_call: TRBJ2-5
v_call: TRBV7-3
cdr3_aa: CASSPTSGGRQETQYF
cdr3_nt: TGTGCCAGCAGCCCCACTAGCGGGGGAAGACAAGAGACCCAGTACTTC

d_call: -
clone_size: -
j_call: TRBJ1-5
v_call: TRBV19
cdr3_aa: CASRGRDYQPQHF
cdr3_nt: TGTGCCAGTAGAGGTAGGGACTATCAGCCCCAGCATTTT

d_call: -
clone_size: -
j_call: TRBJ1-2
v_call: TRBV16
cdr3_aa: CASSQFGSDTNYYGYTF
cdr3_nt: TGTGCCAGCAGCCAATTTGGGTCGGATACAAACTACTATGGCTACACCTTC

d_call: -
clone_size: -
j_call: TRBJ2-4
v_call: TRBV19
cdr3_aa: CASSNTQGRRGNIQYF
cdr3_nt: TGTGCCAGTAGTAACACACAGGGCCGGAGGGGAAACATTCAGTACTTC

d_call: -
clone_size: -
j_call: TRBJ1-1
v_call: TRBV7-2
cdr3_aa: CASSHSPSNTEAFF
cdr3_nt: TGTGCCAGCAGCCATTCTCCATCGAACACTGAAGCTTTCTTT

d_call: -
clone_size: -
j_call: TRBJ2-1
v_call: TRBV18
cdr3_aa: CASSPRSINEQFF
cdr3_nt: TGTGCCAGCTCACCTCGGAGCATCAATGAGCAGTTCTTC

d_call: TRBD1
clone_size: -
j_call: TRBJ1-2
v_call: TRBV10-3
cdr3_aa: CAITGDVDYGYTF
cdr3_nt: TGTGCCATAACAGGGGACGTGGACTATGGCTACACCTTC

d_call: TRBD2
clone_size: -
j_call: TRBJ2-7
v_call: TRBV7-2
cdr3_aa: CASSLRREGLNEQYF
cdr3_nt: TGTGCCAGCAGCTTAAGGAGGGAGGGTTTAAACGAGCAGTACTTC

d_call: -
clone_size: -
j_call: TRBJ2-3
v_call: TRBV6-2/TRBV6-3
cdr3_aa: CASSWESDTQYF
cdr3_nt: TGTGCCAGCAGTTGGGAGTCAGATACGCAGTATTTT

d_call: TRBD1
clone_size: few
j_call: TRBJ1-2
v_call: TRBV4-3
cdr3_aa: CASSQEGQGFGYTF
cdr3_nt: TGCGCCAGCAGCCAGGAGGGACAGGGGTTTGGCTACACCTTC

d_call: -
clone_size: -
j_call: TRBJ1-5
v_call: TRBV6-6
cdr3_aa: CASSYGSDYSNQPQHF
cdr3_nt: TGTGCCAGCAGTTACGGATCGGACTATAGCAATCAGCCCCAGCATTTT

d_call: -
clone_size: -
j_call: TRBJ2-6
v_call: TRBV6-2/TRBV6-3
cdr3_aa: CASSYARSGANVLTF
cdr3_nt: TGTGCCAGCAGTTACGCCCGCTCTGGGGCCAACGTCCTGACTTTC